This passage covers 30 T cell receptor beta chains from one sample sequenced in a study of shared clonotypes between healthy human individuals. This table comes from immunoSEQ multiplex PCR, and its TCRdb copy is limited to in-frame clones, with some not included. The sample holds about 380,000 clones; 96% are singletons and the top ten take approximately 0.32%. Input material: memory CD8+ T cells sorted from blood. The sample's subset: CD45RO+ cells pooled with CCR7-negative TemRA cells. The receptors come from a man aged 30-40 years in good health.

This clone showed up just once. CDR3 nucleotides: TGTGCCAGCTCACCACGAGGACAGGGGTCGGGCGGGGAGCTGTTTTTT. Its translation: CASSPRGQGSGGELFF. V and J are TRBV18 and TRBJ2-2; TRBD1 agrees at 9 bases. CDR1 KGHSH and CDR2 LQKENI come from the germline V gene. The ends lost 1 base at V and 7 bases at J; junction bases unmatched: 7. This CDR3 contains 16 residues. Looking up the rest from reference TRBV18 and TRBJ2-2 gives the full variable domain: NAGVMQNPRHLVRRRGQEARLRCSPMKGHSHVYWYRQLPEEGLKFMVYLQKENIIDESGMPKERFSAEFPKEGPSILRIQQVVRGDSAAYFCASSPRGQGSGGELFFGEGSRLTVL.

The rearrangement links TRBV4-1 to TRBJ1-5, with unresolved D. CDR3 length: 15 residues. The germline gives CDR1 MGHRA, CDR2 YSYEKL. V lost 2 bases and J 5 bases, leaving 13 bases between the germline ends. CDR3 region: CASSQMPVLYQPQHF. CDR3 bases: TGCGCCAGCAGCCAAATGCCAGTCTTATATCAGCCCCAGCATTTT.

V is TRBV29-1 and J is TRBJ2-1; 9 bases agree with TRBD1. Germline V CDR1 and CDR2: SQVTM, ANQGSEA. The CDR3 totals 14 residues. With V trimmed by 6 bases and J by 3 bases, 6 bases remained unmatched. In DNA form, the CDR3 reads TGCAGCGTGGGGACAGGGAGCGGCTACAATGAGCAGTTCTTC. Translation gives CSVGTGSGYNEQFF.

The rearrangement joins TRBV29-1 to TRBJ2-5, with 8 bases that match TRBD1. CDR3 length: 14 residues. CDR1 is SQVTM, CDR2 ANQGSEA, per germline. Here the CDR3 DNA reads TGCAGTGCTAAGGGACAGGTTCTACAAGAGACCCAGTACTTC. Encoded protein: CSAKGQVLQETQYF.

The rearrangement links TRBV28 to TRBJ1-5, with 12 bases that match TRBD1. The germline CDR1 and CDR2 sequences are MDHEN and SYDVKM. The CDR3 is 15 amino acids. The junction had 4 bases not matched to a gene; V was cut back by 3 bases and J by 7 bases. CDR3 residues: CASSLAGTGGQPQHF. The CDR3 DNA reads as TGTGCCAGCAGTTTGGCCGGGACAGGGGGCCAGCCCCAGCATTTT. The entire variable domain, with the rest obtained from reference TRBV28 and TRBJ1-5, is as follows: DVKVTQSSRYLVKRTGEKVFLECVQDMDHENMFWYRQDPGLGLRLIYFSYDVKMKEKGDIPEGYSVSREKKERFSLILESASTNQTSMYLCASSLAGTGGQPQHFGDGTRLSIL.

In DNA form, the CDR3 reads TGCAGTGCTAGCTCAAATGAAAAACTGTTTTTT. Encoded protein: CSASSNEKLFF. V is TRBV20-1 and J is TRBJ1-4; D gene unclear. The CDR3 consists of 11 residues. Trimming left V 3 bases short and J 5 bases short, with 4 bases between. CDR1 and CDR2 (germline): DFQATT, SNEGSKA (reference sequence).

This sequence joins TRBV7-6 and TRBJ2-5; D gene ambiguous. CDR1 and CDR2 from the germline V gene are SGHVS and FNYEAQ. The V gene lost 4 bases and the J gene lost 8 bases, with 11 bases spanning the gap. The CDR3 extends over 12 amino acids. The chain's CDR3 is CASSSNPETQYF. Written as DNA, the CDR3 is TGTGCCAGCAGCTCCAACCCCGAAACCCAGTACTTC.

The V gene is TRBV27, the J gene TRBJ2-7; D may be TRBD1 or TRBD2 (5 bases each). Trimming took off 6 bases at V and 3 bases at J, with 12 bases between the two ends. This CDR3 is 13 amino acids long. From germline, CDR1 is MNHEY and CDR2 SMNVEV (reference sequence). The CDR3 DNA sequence: TGTGCCAGCAGGAGGGGTGGTTTCTACGAGCAGTACTTC. It encodes CASRRGGFYEQYF.

The chain uses TRBV28 and TRBJ2-7, with TRBD2 matching 9 bases. The trim removed 2 bases at V and 3 bases at J, leaving 5 bases unmatched. Germline lookup yields CDR1 MDHEN and CDR2 SYDVKM. The CDR3 runs 15 residues. CDR3 sequence: CASSLAGGVDYEQYF. CDR3 DNA: TGTGCCAGCAGTTTAGCGGGAGGGGTGGACTACGAGCAGTACTTC.

The rearrangement joins TRBV5-1 to TRBJ1-6; D is ambiguous. Trimming stripped 0 bases from V and 8 bases from J, with 6 bases between. Germline V gene lookup returns CDR1 SGHRS and CDR2 YFSETQ. The CDR3 is 13 residues long. In nucleotides, the CDR3 is TGCGCCAGCAGCTTGGCTGGTGATTCACCCCTCCACTTT. Its protein product is CASSLAGDSPLHF.

Details on this clone: Other DNA sequences in this specimen translate into the identical CDR3. V usage is TRBV5-4 and J usage is TRBJ2-7, with a possible D match to TRBD1 (6 bases). The CDR3 spans 12 residues. In germline, CDR1 is SGHNT, CDR2 YYREEE (reference sequence). Trimming removed 2 bases at V and 6 bases at J, with 9 bases between. The CDR3 DNA reads as TGTGCCAGCAGCTTACAGGGAAGCGAGCAGTACTTC. It translates to CASSLQGSEQYF.

The J gene is TRBJ1-3, the V gene TRBV27; no clear D. CDR1 and CDR2 from the germline V gene are MNHEY and SMNVEV (reference sequence). V lost 5 bases and J lost 4, with 18 bases in between. This CDR3 has 16 residues. The CDR3 protein is CASSPVARGWGNTIYF. The CDR3, as DNA: TGTGCCAGCAGTCCGGTGGCCCGGGGTTGGGGAAACACCATATATTTT.

This rearrangement joins TRBV6-4 to TRBJ2-2; possibly TRBD2 for D (5 bases). The CDR3 runs to 14 residues. The germline V gene has CDR1 MRHNA and CDR2 SNTAGT. V was shortened by 4 bases and J by 2 bases, with 8 bases between the two germline ends. CDR3 residues: CASSVRENTGELFF. The CDR3 DNA sequence: TGTGCCAGCAGTGTCCGGGAAAACACCGGGGAGCTGTTTTTT.

The rearrangement joins TRBV19 to TRBJ1-2; D call uncertain. Trimming shortened V by 6 bases and J by 4 bases, and 6 bases separated the two germline ends. CDR1 LNHDA and CDR2 SQIVND come from the germline V gene (reference sequence). There are 11 residues in the CDR3. CDR3 coding DNA: TGTGCCAGTAGACAGAGCTATGGCTACACCTTC. As protein: CASRQSYGYTF.

The V call is TRBV5-1, the J call TRBJ2-7, with unresolved D. The CDR3 covers 13 residues. V dropped 0 bases and J dropped 1 base, with 5 bases sitting between them. Germline V gives CDR1 SGHRS, CDR2 YFSETQ. Here the CDR3 reads CASSLAISYEQYF. CDR3 coding DNA: TGCGCCAGCAGCTTGGCAATATCCTACGAGCAGTACTTC.

The genes are TRBV5-1 and TRBJ1-1, with D perhaps matching TRBD1 (5 bases). V lost 6 bases to trimming and J lost 1 base, with 19 bases between them. This CDR3 has 16 amino acids. CDR1 and CDR2 (germline): SGHRS, YFSETQ. CDR3 loop: CASTFGGRGSNTEAFF. Written as DNA, the CDR3 is TGCGCCAGCACCTTTGGGGGAAGGGGATCGAACACTGAAGCTTTCTTT.

The chain employs TRBV6-1 and TRBJ1-5; D not resolved. CDR3 length: 14 residues. Per germline, CDR1 MNHNS and CDR2 SASEGT. V lost 6 bases and J lost 4, with 13 bases in between. CDR3 region: CASSETGLNQPQHF. The CDR3 DNA reads TGTGCCAGCAGCGAAACGGGCCTTAATCAGCCCCAGCATTTT.

V usage is TRBV28 and J usage is TRBJ2-1, with D possibly TRBD2 on 6 matching bases. V was trimmed by 6 bases and J by 7 bases, leaving 13 bases between them. This CDR3 is built from 13 residues. The V gene's germline CDR1 is MDHEN and CDR2 SYDVKM. The CDR3 bases are TGTGCCAGCAGCCTGACGGCGGGGAATGAGCAGTTCTTC. This translates into CASSLTAGNEQFF.

This CDR3 reads CASSPRGGQTDTQYF. CDR3 DNA sequence: TGTGCCAGCTCGCCCAGGGGGGGGCAGACAGATACGCAGTATTTT. This rearrangement joins TRBV18 to TRBJ2-3; D is perhaps TRBD1 or TRBD2 (7 bases each). Per the germline V gene, CDR1 is KGHSH and CDR2 is LQKENI. V was clipped by 6 bases and J by 3 bases, with 16 bases between them. The CDR3 spans 15 residues.

This clone showed up just a few times. The chain couples TRBV6-1 to TRBJ2-7; TRBD1 aligns across 8 bases. This CDR3 is 14 amino acids long. Trimming removed 3 bases from V and 2 bases from J; junction bases left unmatched: 3. Germline-derived CDR1 and CDR2 are MNHNS and SASEGT. As DNA, the CDR3 is TGTGCCAGCAGTGACAGGGGGCGCACCTACGAGCAGTACTTC. Its protein is CASSDRGRTYEQYF.

This rearrangement joins TRBV28 to TRBJ2-3, with D unclear. The length of the CDR3 is 12 residues. Trimming removed 2 bases from V and 6 bases from J, with 6 bases in between. Germline CDR1 reads MDHEN; CDR2 reads SYDVKM. The CDR3 DNA follows: TGTGCCAGCAGTTTACACGGGGATACGCAGTATTTT. Translating gives CASSLHGDTQYF.

This sequence joins TRBV28 and TRBJ2-7, with D maybe TRBD2 (5 bases). V lost 4 bases, J lost 2 bases, and 15 bases lay in between. This CDR3 comprises 15 residues. The V gene's germline CDR1 is MDHEN and CDR2 SYDVKM. In DNA, the CDR3 is TGTGCCAGCAGTTCCCCAGGACTGACCCCCTACGAGCAGTACTTC. Its protein product is CASSSPGLTPYEQYF.

The genes are TRBV5-1 and TRBJ2-1; 8 nucleotides agree with TRBD2. The CDR3 totals 16 residues. Germline values: CDR1 SGHRS, CDR2 YFSETQ. The junction had 7 bases not matched to a gene; V was cut back by 4 bases and J by 1 base. In nucleotides, the CDR3 is TGCGCCAGCAGCGCTATAGCGGGACAATCCTACAATGAGCAGTTCTTC. Protein sequence: CASSAIAGQSYNEQFF.

The chain is built from TRBV10-3 and TRBJ1-5, with D tentatively TRBD1 (5 bases). V lost 6 bases, J lost 0 bases, and 12 bases lay in between. Germline CDR1 ENHRY, CDR2 SYGVKD. The CDR3 has 15 residues. CDR3 sequence: CAISEGPDSNQPQHF. CDR3 nucleotide sequence: TGTGCCATCAGCGAGGGGCCCGATAGCAATCAGCCCCAGCATTTT.

This chain links TRBV28 with TRBJ2-7; 9 nucleotides agree with TRBD2. Unmatched junction bases numbered 5, after V lost 2 bases and J lost 6 bases. Germline V gives CDR1 MDHEN, CDR2 SYDVKM. The CDR3 length is 14 residues. In DNA, the CDR3 is TGTGCCAGCAGTTTAGCGCTAGCGGGACCCGAGCAGTACTTC. It yields the protein CASSLALAGPEQYF. The full variable domain, in which reference TRBV28 and TRBJ2-7 provide the parts outside the CDR3, is DVKVTQSSRYLVKRTGEKVFLECVQDMDHENMFWYRQDPGLGLRLIYFSYDVKMKEKGDIPEGYSVSREKKERFSLILESASTNQTSMYLCASSLALAGPEQYFGPGTRLTVT.

J is TRBJ1-2 and V is TRBV7-9; no reliable D call. This CDR3 contains 10 residues. V shed 5 bases and J shed 6 bases, with 4 bases lying between them. Germline V gene data show CDR1 as SEHNR and CDR2 as FQNEAQ (reference sequence). In nucleotides, the CDR3 is TGTGCCAGCAGCGAGAATGGCTACACCTTC. It encodes CASSENGYTF.

The chain is built from TRBV18 and TRBJ2-1, with 10 bases that match TRBD2. The ends lost 4 bases at V and 3 bases at J; junction bases unmatched: 3. Germline V lookup: CDR1 KGHSH, CDR2 LQKENI. The CDR3 covers 15 residues. CDR3 coding DNA: TGTGCCAGCTCACGAGGGACTAGCGACTACAATGAGCAGTTCTTC. Its protein product is CASSRGTSDYNEQFF.

The chain is built from TRBV6-5 and TRBJ2-7; 9 bases align to TRBD2. Trimming removed 8 bases from V and 0 bases from J; junction bases left unmatched: 5. From germline, CDR1 is MNHEY and CDR2 SVGAGI. This CDR3 has 14 amino acids. The CDR3 bases are TGTGCCAGCGGACGTAGCGGGAGCTCCTACGAGCAGTACTTC. It translates to CASGRSGSSYEQYF.

J is TRBJ1-1 and V is TRBV5-6; the D gene is possibly TRBD1 (6 bases). The CDR3 is 14 amino acids. Trimming left V 2 bases short and J 0 bases short, with 8 bases between. Germline CDR1 reads SGHDT; CDR2 reads YYEEEE. CDR3 in DNA: TGTGCCAGCAGCTTCGGGGGCATGAACACTGAAGCTTTCTTT. It yields the protein CASSFGGMNTEAFF.

V gene TRBV27 combines with J gene TRBJ2-3, with 8 bases matching TRBD2. The CDR3 totals 14 residues. Germline CDR1 is MNHEY and CDR2 is SMNVEV (reference sequence). Trimming cost V 3 bases and J 2 bases; bases outside gene matches: 1. This chain's CDR3 is CASSFSGTTDTQYF. The DNA for the CDR3 is TGTGCCAGCAGTTTTAGCGGGACCACAGATACGCAGTATTTT.